These 17 T cell receptor beta chains were sequenced from one sample in a study of T cells after yellow fever vaccination. TCRdb ran MiXCR on the 5' RACE reads and lists one entry per CDR3 protein. Among roughly 500,000 distinct CDR3 sequences listed, about a fifth were seen once. The sequences come from PBMCs, collected 15 days after the yellow fever booster vaccination. Every receptor here comes from a man younger than 45 who received the YFV17D yellow fever vaccine.

The chain joins TRBV20-1 to TRBJ1-1; TRBD1 matches 10 bases. Losses at the gene ends were 6 bases for V and 4 bases for J; bases not matched to a gene: 5. The CDR3 has 13 residues. Germline values: CDR1 DFQATT, CDR2 SNEGSKA (reference sequence). The chain's CDR3 is CSAGRQGATEAFF. The CDR3 nucleotides read TGCAGTGCGGGACGACAGGGGGCCACTGAAGCTTTCTTT.

This clonotype was observed a handful of times. This chain's CDR3 is CSVEDHRDNEQFF. The CDR3 DNA is TGCAGCGTTGAAGATCACAGGGACAATGAGCAGTTCTTC. The genes are TRBV29-1 and TRBJ2-1; perhaps TRBD1 as D (6 bases). Germline V gives CDR1 SQVTM, CDR2 ANQGSEA. The CDR3 contains 13 residues. Trimming stripped 0 bases from V and 5 bases from J, with 8 bases between.

The V call is TRBV23-1, the J call TRBJ2-6; 8 bases match TRBD1. TRBV23-1 carries the ORF label, with uncertain function. The CDR3 has 15 residues. V shed 7 bases, J shed 2 bases, and the junction held 4 bases outside the gene matches. CDR3 DNA sequence: TGCGCCAGCACAGGGGGCGGCCCTGGGGCCAACGTCCTGACTTTC. The encoded protein is CASTGGGPGANVLTF.

The V gene is TRBV10-3, the J gene TRBJ2-1; 10 nucleotides align to TRBD2. There are 20 residues in the CDR3. The trim removed 2 bases at V and 7 bases at J, leaving 20 bases unmatched. Per the germline V gene, CDR1 is ENHRY and CDR2 is SYGVKD. In DNA, the CDR3 is TGTGCCATCAGTGAGCCCCCCGGGCCTGTGGCCGGGACTAGCGTTAATGAGCAGTTCTTC. Translating gives CAISEPPGPVAGTSVNEQFF.

This clonotype was seen only a few times. V gene TRBV2 combines with J gene TRBJ2-3, with D unclear. Germline V gene data show CDR1 as SNHLY and CDR2 as FYNNEI. The CDR3 has 12 residues. The germline V and J ends were trimmed by 6 bases and 2 bases, with 6 bases remaining between them. CDR3 bases: TGTGCCAGCAGGTCTACCACAGATACGCAGTATTTT. Amino acid sequence: CASRSTTDTQYF.

This chain's CDR3 is CASSLQVLVRDTQYF. The CDR3 DNA follows: TGTGCCAGCAGTTTACAGGTCCTAGTAAGAGATACGCAGTATTTT. The J gene is TRBJ2-3, the V gene TRBV7-9; D might be TRBD1 (5 bases). Trimming left V 6 bases short and J 5 bases short, with 18 bases between. There are 15 residues in the CDR3. In germline, CDR1 is SEHNR, CDR2 FQNEAQ (reference sequence). Full variable domain (remainder filled in from reference TRBV7-9 and TRBJ2-3): DTGVSQNPRHKITKRGQNVTFRCDPISEHNRLYWYRQTLGQGPEFLTYFQNEAQLEKSRLLSDRFSAERPKGSFSTLEIQRTEQGDSAMYLCASSLQVLVRDTQYFGPGTRLTVL.

The V gene is TRBV7-2, the J gene TRBJ2-7; no definite D call. CDR3 length: 15 residues. Trimming removed 2 bases from V and 0 bases from J, with 11 bases in between. Germline assignment: CDR1 SGHTA and CDR2 FQGNSA. CDR3 region: CASSLSVGSSYEQYF. DNA of the CDR3: TGTGCCAGCAGCTTATCCGTGGGCAGCTCCTACGAGCAGTACTTC.

The V and J genes are TRBV5-1 and TRBJ1-1, with D unresolved. This CDR3 contains 13 residues. Trimming took off 5 bases at V and 0 bases at J, with 8 bases between the two ends. Germline V gives CDR1 SGHRS, CDR2 YFSETQ. Written as DNA, the CDR3 is TGCGCCAGCAGTCGCGACCTGAACACTGAAGCTTTCTTT. Its protein product is CASSRDLNTEAFF.

Only a few counts were recorded for this clonotype. This chain joins TRBV29-1 and TRBJ2-5, with 9 bases fitting TRBD2. Germline CDR1 and CDR2: SQVTM and ANQGSEA. This CDR3 is built from 13 residues. V shed 4 bases, J shed 8 bases, and the junction held 8 bases outside the gene matches. The CDR3 loop reads CSVAPAGGLTQYF. The CDR3 nucleotides read TGCAGCGTTGCGCCGGCGGGAGGGCTCACCCAGTACTTC. Drawing the rest from reference TRBV29-1 and TRBJ2-5, the complete variable domain is SAVISQKPSRDICQRGTSLTIQCQVDSQVTMMFWYRQQPGQSLTLIATANQGSEATYESGFVIDKFPISRPNLTFSTLTVSNMSPEDSSIYLCSVAPAGGLTQYFGPGTRLLVL.

The rearrangement uses TRBV11-2 and TRBJ2-7; possible D gene TRBD2, 6 bases. From germline, CDR1 is SGHAT and CDR2 FQNNGV. Trimming removed 5 bases at V and 7 bases at J, with 15 bases between. The length of the CDR3 is 13 residues. The CDR3 here is CASSRDSTREQYF. The CDR3 DNA reads TGTGCCAGCAGCCGGGACTCAACGAGGGAGCAGTACTTC. Full variable domain (missing parts from reference TRBV11-2 and TRBJ2-7): EAGVAQSPRYKIIEKRQSVAFWCNPISGHATLYWYQQILGQGPKLLIQFQNNGVVDDSQLPKDRFSAERLKGVDSTLKIQPAKLEDSAVYLCASSRDSTREQYFGPGTRLTVT.

This clonotype was seen only a few times. The chain joins TRBV4-3 to TRBJ2-4, with no clear D. The CDR3 consists of 15 residues. The V and J ends lost 0 bases and 6 bases respectively, with 12 bases between them. In germline, CDR1 is LGHNA, CDR2 YSLEER. The CDR3 DNA reads as TGCGCCAGCAGCCAAGATTTGACCATGAGAAACATTCAGTACTTC. Translated: CASSQDLTMRNIQYF.

This clonotype came up a few times. This chain joins TRBV7-2 and TRBJ2-1; D gene unclear. Trimming removed 1 base from V and 0 bases from J, with 7 bases in between. Per germline, CDR1 SGHTA and CDR2 FQGNSA. This CDR3 is built from 15 residues. CDR3 sequence reads: CASSLELLSYNEQFF. The CDR3 DNA follows: TGTGCCAGCAGCTTAGAACTTCTCTCCTACAATGAGCAGTTCTTC.

A few counts support this clonotype. The rearrangement uses TRBV3-1 and TRBJ2-1; D remains unclear. CDR3 length equals 13 residues. The germline V gene has CDR1 LGHDT and CDR2 YNNKEL (reference sequence). The ends were cut back, 5 bases at V and 8 bases at J, with 13 bases in the middle. CDR3 sequence: CASSYRTLHEQFF. CDR3 DNA: TGTGCCAGCAGCTACAGAACTTTGCATGAGCAGTTCTTC.

The genes are TRBV19 and TRBJ2-7; D is uncertain. Germline-derived CDR1 and CDR2 are LNHDA and SQIVND (reference sequence). This CDR3 is 14 amino acids long. The V end lost 1 base, the J end lost 2 bases, and 9 bases lay between the germline ends. CDR3 in amino acids: CASSIGTETYEQYF. The DNA of the CDR3 is TGTGCCAGTAGTATAGGGACGGAAACCTACGAGCAGTACTTC.

This clonotype was detected a few times. The CDR3, as DNA: TGTGCCAGCAGTTCGACAGGGGGATACAATGAGCAGTTCTTC. Protein sequence: CASSSTGGYNEQFF. The chain recombines TRBV7-2 with TRBJ2-1; 9 bases line up with TRBD1. This CDR3 has 14 amino acids. The trim removed 6 bases at V and 4 bases at J, leaving 4 bases unmatched. Germline values: CDR1 SGHTA, CDR2 FQGNSA.

This clonotype was counted between two and nine times. The chain combines TRBV20-1 with TRBJ2-2; possibly TRBD2 for D (6 bases). The germline CDR1 and CDR2 sequences are DFQATT and SNEGSKA (reference sequence). Trimming cost V 6 bases and J 4 bases, with 21 bases left between them. This CDR3 is built from 16 residues. DNA for the CDR3: TGCAGTGCCAATTCCCCGGGGTCGGGAGCCACCGGGGAGCTGTTTTTT. Translated, it gives CSANSPGSGATGELFF.

The chain combines TRBV7-2 with TRBJ2-5, with TRBD2 matching over 9 bases. Trimming removed 2 bases from V and 4 bases from J; junction bases left unmatched: 5. CDR3 length: 15 amino acids. Germline V CDR1 and CDR2: SGHTA, FQGNSA. CDR3 DNA: TGTGCCAGCAGCTTAAGTAGCGGGAGTCCAGAGACCCAGTACTTC. Amino acid sequence: CASSLSSGSPETQYF.